This section outlines one T cell receptor (beta chain) sequence together with its context. The data derive from a study of blood T cell repertoires in COVID-19. Across the whole study: The United States, Italy and Spain supplied acute and convalescent COVID-19 samples. The analysed material was cDNA or gDNA that came from T cells, B-cell-depleted T cells, or PBMCs.

How the authors handled the data: Counts of nucleated cells, estimated from reference gene primer amplification, were obtained. Only in-frame clones appear in the TCRdb table, and some are missing; sequencing was by immunoSEQ multiplex PCR. The V and J calls and clone size come from that table; D and trimming were worked out from the DNA. The top ten hold around 3.3% of the sample, which has around 250,000 clones, approximately 82% seen once. The sample consisted of peripheral blood. This TCR derives from a young woman with acute or convalescent COVID-19.

Here the CDR3 DNA reads TGTGCCAGCAGTTTCACTAGTCGAGGCACCGGGGAGCTGTTTTTT. Its protein is CASSFTSRGTGELFF. The chain employs TRBV6-5 and TRBJ2-2; a possible D gene is TRBD2 (5 bases). The CDR3 runs 15 residues. The germline CDR1 and CDR2 sequences are MNHEY and SVGAGI. Between the trimmed V and J ends, which lost 4 bases and 4 bases, there was a span of 13 bases.